This T cell receptor (beta chain) appears in the sequencing data of a study of tumor and adjacent non-tumor tissue in lung cancer (dated by TCRdb to the late 2010s). For the wider study: The cohort included about a dozen adenocarcinoma, a couple of squamous cell carcinoma and 1 small cell lung cancer patients. The 15 or so patients were aged about 30 to 80 years, included about ten men and 5 women, and had TNM stage I to III disease. Over 25 paired specimens, one tumor and one normal lung sample per patient, were profiled by TCRbeta CDR3 sequencing. The study compared bulk TCRbeta repertoires between lung tumor tissue and matched distant non-tumor lung tissue from 15 lung cancer patients. Sequencing produced 125,075,908 productive TCRbeta reads in total, an average of approximately 4 million reads per sample.

The full study reports these points: Only roughly 16 patients were included in the cohort, and the need for larger samples and more detailed clinical data was noted by the authors. TCR diversity (inverse Simpson) was significantly higher in tumor than in normal lung tissue (around 450 vs 160, P = 0.0075, Mann-Whitney U test). Peripheral blood was not sequenced, so blood TCRbeta repertoires in these lung cancer patients were not examined. In normal lung, the top 100 clones accounted for a significantly larger cumulative share of the repertoire than in tumor tissue. TCR diversity was significantly higher in younger patients, and greater tumor TCR diversity was associated with shorter overall survival and shorter disease-free survival. The sequencing platform is not named in the methods, and unique molecular identifiers are not mentioned.

With respect to this clonotype: The antigen this receptor binds is unknown. A junction end diverges from the germline sequence, so it may reflect a read error.

From cysteine to phenylalanine, the CDR3 is 15 amino acids long. Only the CDR3 part of the read is kept: 45 bases, read in frame from the first base. The method was multiplex PCR. Sequencing relied on an Illumina HiSeq 2500. TCRbeta libraries were built by three rounds of nested PCR using primers (Table S4), following protocols modified from ARM-PCR. Before sequencing, PCR products of 200-500 bp were excised from the gel and purified with the QIAquick gel extraction kit. As for the authors' bioinformatics: Trimmomatic was used to clean the reads, FLASH merged the cleaned reads into complete CDR3 sequences, and MiTCR assigned the sequences to V(D)J germline segments. Clonal diversity was calculated as the inverse Simpson's index using VDJtools. In-frame sequences without a premature stop codon were defined as productive reads. TCRdb reprocessing: public reads trimmed at Q25 with fastp, clones called with MiXCR, in-frame beta chains kept. Rows merge per CDR3 protein into single entries with the most common DNA and genes. TCRdb, rather than the study authors, made the V and J calls. Within this sample are roughly 75,000 distinct CDR3 sequences, with approximately 81% of them counted one time only. The ten largest make up 51% of the sample.

RNA was extracted from bulk unsorted tissue and checked for quality with a NanoDrop ND-1000 and an Agilent 2100. The normal lung samples consisted of distant non-tumor tissue collected more than 3 cm from the tumor edge. The donors were newly diagnosed lung cancer patients admitted for thoracic surgery in China from August to November 2014 who had not received prior chemotherapy. Patients with previous radiotherapy or chemotherapy, or with another concurrent cancer, were excluded from the study. Surgical tissue pieces of about 1-2.2 cm3 were preserved in RNAlater solution and were kept at -80 degrees C until use.

The chain uses TRBV12-3 or TRBV12-4 and TRBJ2-1, and 11 bases in between align with TRBD1. This clonotype originated in a man in his 60s with non-small cell lung cancer. Specimen: distant non-tumor lung tissue. The bases read TGTACCAGCAGTCGTCCCGGGACAGGGGGAAATGAGCAGTTATTC. Its translation is CTSSRPGTGGNEQLF.